This TCR beta chain was found in a study of blood T cell repertoires in COVID-19. Study-level information: PBMCs, B-cell-depleted T cells, or T cells provided the cDNA or gDNA that made up the material.

All enrollees were roughly 18 to 95 years old and from 25 or so US areas. Cohort 3 donors counted as recovered after two negative PCRs, clearance, or resolved symptoms. Only in-frame clones appear in the TCRdb table, and some are missing; sequencing was by immunoSEQ multiplex PCR. The sample has roughly 500,000 clones; around 87% are singletons. The receptor was isolated from a middle-aged woman who had recovered from COVID-19. The sequencing input was PBMCs or T cells enriched from blood (not recorded which).

The DNA for the CDR3 is TGTGCCATCAAAGCTAGCGGCAATGAGCAGTTCTTC. It specifies CAIKASGNEQFF. This chain links TRBV10-3 with TRBJ2-1; 7 positions agree with TRBD2. The CDR3 runs 12 residues. The V gene's germline CDR1 is ENHRY and CDR2 SYGVKD. The V and J ends lost 7 bases and 6 bases, in that order; junction bases with no gene match: 3.